Listed below are T cell receptor beta chains from one sample, sequenced in a study of vaccination and CD4 T cells after COVID-19. TCRdb reprocessed the PCR reads via MiXCR and lists one record per CDR3 protein. The sample carries 11,000 or so distinct CDR3 sequences, about 53% recorded once. The antigens of these receptors remain unknown. The sequenced sample was CD4+ T cells from blood, cultured in vitro. These receptor sequences come from a human donor who had recovered from COVID-19. Each CDR3 is given with its conserved first and last residue. D genes are given only for firm matches. Only some rows state a clone size, as once, few, many or a class for expanded clones.

V gene: TRBV18; J gene: TRBJ1-5; clone size: -; D gene: -; CDR3 protein: CASSPGYSNQPQHF; CDR3 DNA: TGTGCCAGCTCACCAGGGTATAGCAATCAGCCCCAGCATTTT
V gene: TRBV6-1; J gene: TRBJ2-1; clone size: -; D gene: TRBD2; CDR3 protein: CASSLLSGNSYNEQFF; CDR3 DNA: TGTGCCAGCAGTCTACTAAGCGGGAACTCTTACAATGAGCAGTTCTTC
V gene: TRBV7-9; J gene: TRBJ2-2; clone size: -; D gene: TRBD2; CDR3 protein: CASSPGTSGLTGELFF; CDR3 DNA: TGTGCCAGCAGCCCGGGGACTAGCGGGCTGACCGGGGAGCTGTTTTTT
V gene: TRBV6-1; J gene: TRBJ2-1; clone size: -; D gene: TRBD2; CDR3 protein: CASSEGLANYNEQFF; CDR3 DNA: TGTGCCAGCAGTGAGGGACTAGCAAATTACAATGAGCAGTTCTTC
V gene: TRBV25-1; J gene: TRBJ2-5; clone size: -; D gene: -; CDR3 protein: CASSGIGKTQYF; CDR3 DNA: TGTGCCAGCAGTGGCATCGGAAAGACCCAGTACTTC
V gene: TRBV5-1; J gene: TRBJ1-5; clone size: -; D gene: -; CDR3 protein: CASSFGDNQPQHF; CDR3 DNA: TGCGCCAGCAGCTTTGGAGACAATCAGCCCCAGCATTTT
V gene: TRBV20-1; J gene: TRBJ2-7; clone size: few; D gene: -; CDR3 protein: CSASNRPYEQYF; CDR3 DNA: TGCAGTGCTAGTAACAGGCCCTACGAGCAGTACTTC
V gene: TRBV28; J gene: TRBJ2-7; clone size: -; D gene: -; CDR3 protein: CASRGTAYEQYF; CDR3 DNA: TGTGCCAGCAGGGGGACCGCCTACGAGCAGTACTTC
V gene: TRBV20-1; J gene: TRBJ2-7; clone size: -; D gene: -; CDR3 protein: CSARDIGSVTYEQYF; CDR3 DNA: TGCAGTGCTAGAGATATCGGGAGCGTAACCTACGAGCAGTACTTC
V gene: TRBV6-2/TRBV6-3; J gene: TRBJ1-6; clone size: few; D gene: -; CDR3 protein: CASTGQTNSPLHF; CDR3 DNA: TGTGCCAGCACGGGGCAAACTAATTCACCCCTCCACTTT
V gene: TRBV12-3/TRBV12-4; J gene: TRBJ1-2; clone size: -; D gene: -; CDR3 protein: CASSLDGGGYGYTF; CDR3 DNA: TGTGCCAGCAGTTTAGACGGGGGCGGCTATGGCTACACCTTC
V gene: TRBV6-5; J gene: TRBJ2-5; clone size: -; D gene: -; CDR3 protein: CASSYRQGGWETQYF; CDR3 DNA: TGTGCCAGCAGTTACAGGCAGGGCGGCTGGGAGACCCAGTACTTC
V gene: TRBV7-2; J gene: TRBJ1-2; clone size: -; D gene: TRBD1; CDR3 protein: CASSPGTGFDYGYTF; CDR3 DNA: TGTGCCAGCAGCCCCGGGACAGGGTTTGACTATGGCTACACCTTC
V gene: TRBV27; J gene: TRBJ2-5; clone size: -; D gene: -; CDR3 protein: CASSSWTNKETQYF; CDR3 DNA: TGTGCCAGCAGTTCGTGGACAAACAAGGAGACCCAGTACTTC
V gene: TRBV2; J gene: TRBJ2-5; clone size: -; D gene: -; CDR3 protein: CASSDSQGLYGETQYF; CDR3 DNA: TGTGCCAGCAGCGACTCACAGGGTTTATATGGGGAGACCCAGTACTTC
V gene: TRBV19; J gene: TRBJ2-5; clone size: medium-sized; D gene: TRBD2; CDR3 protein: CASSARAGGQGETQYF; CDR3 DNA: TGTGCCAGTAGTGCAAGAGCGGGAGGCCAGGGGGAGACCCAGTACTTC
V gene: TRBV5-1; J gene: TRBJ2-7; clone size: -; D gene: TRBD1; CDR3 protein: CASSPRDSYYEQYF; CDR3 DNA: TGCGCCAGCAGCCCACGGGACAGTTACTACGAGCAGTACTTC
V gene: TRBV7-2; J gene: TRBJ2-1; clone size: -; D gene: -; CDR3 protein: CASSYRPSGEQFF; CDR3 DNA: TGTGCCAGCAGCTACCGTCCCAGCGGTGAGCAGTTCTTC
V gene: TRBV6-2/TRBV6-3; J gene: TRBJ2-1; clone size: -; D gene: TRBD2; CDR3 protein: CASSYSEREWSYNEQFF; CDR3 DNA: TGTGCCAGCAGTTACTCCGAGCGGGAGTGGTCCTACAATGAGCAGTTCTTC
V gene: TRBV7-7; J gene: TRBJ2-3; clone size: -; D gene: TRBD2; CDR3 protein: CASSMGLAGGDTQYF; CDR3 DNA: TGTGCTAGCAGCATGGGACTAGCGGGAGGTGACACGCAGTATTTT
V gene: TRBV2; J gene: TRBJ2-3; clone size: few; D gene: -; CDR3 protein: CASGGDTDTQYF; CDR3 DNA: TGTGCCAGCGGTGGGGATACAGATACGCAGTATTTT
V gene: TRBV19; J gene: TRBJ2-2; clone size: -; D gene: -; CDR3 protein: CASSTQGRSGELFF; CDR3 DNA: TGTGCCAGTAGTACGCAAGGGCGTAGCGGGGAGCTGTTTTTT
V gene: TRBV20-1; J gene: TRBJ1-6; clone size: few; D gene: -; CDR3 protein: CSARDRAKGPYNSPLHF; CDR3 DNA: TGCAGTGCTAGAGATCGAGCAAAAGGACCCTATAATTCACCCCTCCACTTT
V gene: TRBV19; J gene: TRBJ1-1; clone size: -; D gene: TRBD1; CDR3 protein: CASSRPGQGNTEAFF; CDR3 DNA: TGTGCCAGTAGTAGACCGGGACAGGGGAACACTGAAGCTTTCTTT
V gene: TRBV10-3; J gene: TRBJ2-6; clone size: -; D gene: TRBD2; CDR3 protein: CAIHGGGSSGANVLTF; CDR3 DNA: TGTGCCATCCATGGGGGGGGGAGCTCTGGGGCCAACGTCCTGACTTTC
V gene: TRBV11-3; J gene: TRBJ2-1; clone size: -; D gene: -; CDR3 protein: CASSLMGHSYNEQFF; CDR3 DNA: TGTGCCAGCAGCTTAATGGGGCACTCCTACAATGAGCAGTTCTTC
V gene: TRBV27; J gene: TRBJ2-3; clone size: -; D gene: -; CDR3 protein: CASRTSRDLGLNTQYF; CDR3 DNA: TGTGCCAGCAGAACAAGCCGGGACCTTGGGCTGAATACGCAGTATTTT
V gene: TRBV11-3; J gene: TRBJ1-1; clone size: -; D gene: -; CDR3 protein: CASSLRVNTEAFF; CDR3 DNA: TGTGCCAGCAGCTTGAGAGTGAACACTGAAGCTTTCTTT
V gene: TRBV6-2/TRBV6-3; J gene: TRBJ2-1; clone size: few; D gene: TRBD1; CDR3 protein: CASRDRGTYNEQFF; CDR3 DNA: TGTGCCAGCAGGGACAGGGGCACCTACAATGAGCAGTTCTTC
V gene: TRBV4-3; J gene: TRBJ2-5; clone size: -; D gene: TRBD1; CDR3 protein: CASSFRTGSTETQYF; CDR3 DNA: TGCGCCAGCAGCTTCCGGACAGGGTCAACTGAGACCCAGTACTTC
V gene: TRBV7-2; J gene: TRBJ1-3; clone size: few; D gene: -; CDR3 protein: CASSLGRAGNTIYF; CDR3 DNA: TGTGCCAGCAGCTTGGGTAGGGCTGGAAACACCATATATTTT
V gene: TRBV6-2/TRBV6-3; J gene: TRBJ2-7; clone size: -; D gene: TRBD2; CDR3 protein: CASSAAYSSGYEQYF; CDR3 DNA: TGTGCCAGCAGCGCGGCGTACTCTAGCGGATACGAGCAGTACTTC
V gene: TRBV28; J gene: TRBJ2-3; clone size: -; D gene: TRBD2; CDR3 protein: CASSLGLTSGGTDTQYF; CDR3 DNA: TGTGCCAGCAGTCTTGGCCTGACTAGCGGGGGCACAGATACGCAGTATTTT
V gene: TRBV30; J gene: TRBJ1-1; clone size: -; D gene: TRBD1; CDR3 protein: CAWSGVTGGTEAFF; CDR3 DNA: TGTGCCTGGAGTGGCGTCACAGGGGGCACTGAAGCTTTCTTT
V gene: TRBV6-1; J gene: TRBJ1-2; clone size: -; D gene: TRBD1; CDR3 protein: CASSLRTGEYGYTF; CDR3 DNA: TGTGCCAGCAGTCTACGGACAGGGGAGTACGGCTACACCTTC
V gene: TRBV20-1; J gene: TRBJ2-3; clone size: -; D gene: -; CDR3 protein: CSAEGGTDTQYF; CDR3 DNA: TGCAGTGCTGAGGGCGGCACAGATACGCAGTATTTT
V gene: TRBV20-1; J gene: TRBJ2-1; clone size: -; D gene: TRBD1; CDR3 protein: CSAKNPGTGGGYNEQFF; CDR3 DNA: TGCAGTGCTAAGAACCCAGGGACAGGGGGTGGATACAATGAGCAGTTCTTC
V gene: TRBV20-1; J gene: TRBJ2-7; clone size: -; D gene: -; CDR3 protein: CSAPRDISFEQYF; CDR3 DNA: TGCAGTGCTCCCCGGGACATCTCCTTCGAGCAGTACTTC
V gene: TRBV20-1; J gene: TRBJ1-1; clone size: -; D gene: -; CDR3 protein: CSASPTQGFNTEAFF; CDR3 DNA: TGCAGTGCTAGCCCGACCCAGGGGTTTAACACTGAAGCTTTCTTT
V gene: TRBV12-3/TRBV12-4; J gene: TRBJ2-1; clone size: -; D gene: -; CDR3 protein: CASSFVGGHEQFF; CDR3 DNA: TGTGCCAGCAGTTTTGTGGGGGGCCATGAGCAGTTCTTC
V gene: TRBV2; J gene: TRBJ2-2; clone size: -; D gene: -; CDR3 protein: CASRALRAGKLFF; CDR3 DNA: -
V gene: TRBV7-2; J gene: TRBJ2-1; clone size: few; D gene: TRBD1; CDR3 protein: CASSLRRWDRFSF; CDR3 DNA: TGTGCCAGCAGCTTAAGGCGCTGGGACAGGTTTAGCTTC
V gene: TRBV12-2; J gene: TRBJ2-3; clone size: -; D gene: -; CDR3 protein: CASRLGGREITDTQYF; CDR3 DNA: TGTGCAAGTCGCTTAGGTGGCAGGGAAATCACAGATACGCAGTATTTT
V gene: TRBV20-1; J gene: TRBJ2-7; clone size: few; D gene: -; CDR3 protein: CSARGGLAPKGYEQYF; CDR3 DNA: TGCAGTGCTAGAGGAGGGCTAGCGCCGAAGGGCTACGAGCAGTACTTC
V gene: TRBV6-1; J gene: TRBJ1-5; clone size: -; D gene: -; CDR3 protein: CASNRRDGYQPQHF; CDR3 DNA: TGTGCCAGCAATCGTCGGGACGGCTATCAGCCCCAGCATTTT
V gene: TRBV7-2; J gene: TRBJ2-1; clone size: -; D gene: -; CDR3 protein: CASSLVFNEQFF; CDR3 DNA: TGTGCCAGCAGCTTAGTATTCAATGAGCAGTTCTTC
V gene: TRBV5-1; J gene: TRBJ1-1; clone size: -; D gene: -; CDR3 protein: CASSLAGANAEAFF; CDR3 DNA: TGCGCCAGCAGCTTGGCTGGGGCGAACGCTGAAGCTTTCTTT
V gene: TRBV6-1; J gene: TRBJ2-2; clone size: -; D gene: -; CDR3 protein: CASSRDTVVGELFF; CDR3 DNA: TGTGCCAGCAGTCGGGACACCGTGGTGGGGGAGCTGTTTTTT
V gene: TRBV4-3; J gene: TRBJ1-5; clone size: -; D gene: TRBD1; CDR3 protein: CASSQATGDQPQHF; CDR3 DNA: TGCGCCAGCAGCCAAGCGACAGGGGACCAGCCCCAGCATTTT
V gene: TRBV20-1; J gene: TRBJ2-1; clone size: -; D gene: TRBD2; CDR3 protein: CSARNLAGGPGYNEQFF; CDR3 DNA: TGCAGTGCTAGAAATCTAGCGGGAGGGCCGGGATACAATGAGCAGTTCTTC
V gene: TRBV15; J gene: TRBJ2-3; clone size: -; D gene: -; CDR3 protein: CATSRGRRPSTDTQYF; CDR3 DNA: TGTGCCACCAGCAGAGGCAGGAGACCTAGCACAGATACGCAGTATTTT
V gene: TRBV24-1; J gene: TRBJ2-3; clone size: few; D gene: TRBD2; CDR3 protein: CATRAGAGGPDTQYF; CDR3 DNA: TGTGCCACCAGGGCAGGAGCGGGAGGGCCAGATACGCAGTATTTT
V gene: TRBV2; J gene: TRBJ2-3; clone size: -; D gene: -; CDR3 protein: CASSDQRDTQYF; CDR3 DNA: TGTGCCAGCAGCGACCAGAGGGATACGCAGTATTTT
V gene: TRBV4-1; J gene: TRBJ1-6; clone size: -; D gene: -; CDR3 protein: CASSRIQIGPTLGSPLHF; CDR3 DNA: TGCGCCAGCAGCCGAATACAAATTGGGCCTACCTTAGGTTCACCCCTCCACTTT
V gene: TRBV5-4; J gene: TRBJ2-7; clone size: -; D gene: TRBD2; CDR3 protein: CASSQGLVGNEQYF; CDR3 DNA: TGTGCCAGCAGCCAGGGACTAGTTGGAAACGAGCAGTACTTC
V gene: TRBV6-1; J gene: TRBJ2-7; clone size: -; D gene: TRBD1; CDR3 protein: CASSNDRGLYEQYF; CDR3 DNA: TGTGCCAGCAGTAACGACAGGGGGCTCTACGAGCAGTACTTC